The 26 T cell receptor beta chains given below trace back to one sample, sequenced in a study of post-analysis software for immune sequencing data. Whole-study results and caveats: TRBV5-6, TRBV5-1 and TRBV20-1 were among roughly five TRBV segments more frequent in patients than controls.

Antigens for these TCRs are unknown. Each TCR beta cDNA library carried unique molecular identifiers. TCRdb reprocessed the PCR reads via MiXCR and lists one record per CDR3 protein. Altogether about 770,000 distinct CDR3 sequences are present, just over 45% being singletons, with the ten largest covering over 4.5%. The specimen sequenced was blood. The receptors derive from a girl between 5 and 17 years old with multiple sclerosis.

CDR3 protein: CAWRGSGGAYEQYF. As DNA, the CDR3 is TGTGCCTGGAGGGGCTCCGGGGGAGCCTACGAGCAGTACTTC. The rearrangement joins TRBV30 to TRBJ2-7, with TRBD2 as a possible D gene (6 bases). V lost 3 bases, J lost 2 bases, and 14 bases lay in between. Germline loops: CDR1 GTSNPN, CDR2 SVGIG (reference sequence). The CDR3 runs to 14 residues.

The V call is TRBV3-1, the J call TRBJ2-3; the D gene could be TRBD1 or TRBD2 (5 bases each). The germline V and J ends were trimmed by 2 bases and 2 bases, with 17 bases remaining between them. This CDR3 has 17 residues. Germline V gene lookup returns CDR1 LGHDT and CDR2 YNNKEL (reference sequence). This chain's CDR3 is CASSQRGTLGLTDTQYF. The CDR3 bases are TGTGCCAGCAGCCAACGAGGGACGTTGGGTCTCACAGATACGCAGTATTTT.

The CDR3 reads CASSVEGLLTDTQYF. For the CDR3, the DNA is TGTGCCAGCAGCGTAGAGGGACTTCTCACAGATACGCAGTATTTT. This rearrangement joins TRBV9 to TRBJ2-3, with D possibly matching TRBD2 (6 bases). Trimming removed 0 bases at V and 2 bases at J, with 10 bases between. Germline CDR1 is SGDLS and CDR2 is YYNGEE. The CDR3 is 15 residues long.

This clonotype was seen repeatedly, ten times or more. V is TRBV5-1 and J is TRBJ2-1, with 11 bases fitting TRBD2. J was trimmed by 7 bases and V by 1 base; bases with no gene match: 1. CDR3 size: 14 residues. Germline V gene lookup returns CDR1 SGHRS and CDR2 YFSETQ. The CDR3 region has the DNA TGCGCCAGCAGCTTGAGGACTAGCGGGAATGAGCAGTTCTTC. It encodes CASSLRTSGNEQFF.

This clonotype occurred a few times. The CDR3 spells CASSVGRRVFNEQFF. The CDR3 coding sequence is TGTGCCAGCAGCGTAGGGAGGAGGGTGTTCAATGAGCAGTTCTTC. V is TRBV9 and J is TRBJ2-1, with TRBD2 as a possible D gene (6 bases). Germline values: CDR1 SGDLS, CDR2 YYNGEE. Trimming left V 0 bases short and J 6 bases short, with 13 bases between. The CDR3 loop spans 15 amino acids.

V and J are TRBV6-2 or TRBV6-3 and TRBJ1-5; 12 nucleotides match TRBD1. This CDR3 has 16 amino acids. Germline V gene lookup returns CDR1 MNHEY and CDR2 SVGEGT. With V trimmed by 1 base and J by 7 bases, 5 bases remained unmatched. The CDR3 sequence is CASSYLGQGARQPQHF. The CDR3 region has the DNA TGTGCCAGCAGTTACTTGGGACAGGGGGCAAGACAGCCCCAGCATTTT.

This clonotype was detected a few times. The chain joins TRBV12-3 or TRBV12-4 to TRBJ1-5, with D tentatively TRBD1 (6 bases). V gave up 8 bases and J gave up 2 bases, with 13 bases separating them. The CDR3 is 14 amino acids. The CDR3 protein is CASAIQGGNQPQHF. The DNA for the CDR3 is TGTGCCAGCGCTATACAGGGTGGCAATCAGCCCCAGCATTTT.

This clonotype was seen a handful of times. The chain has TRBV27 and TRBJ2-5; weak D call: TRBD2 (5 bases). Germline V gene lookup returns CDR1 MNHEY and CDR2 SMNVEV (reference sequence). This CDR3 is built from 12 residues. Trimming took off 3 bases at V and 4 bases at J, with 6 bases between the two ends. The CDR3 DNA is TGTGCCAGCAGTTTTGAGGGAGAGACCCAGTACTTC. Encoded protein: CASSFEGETQYF.

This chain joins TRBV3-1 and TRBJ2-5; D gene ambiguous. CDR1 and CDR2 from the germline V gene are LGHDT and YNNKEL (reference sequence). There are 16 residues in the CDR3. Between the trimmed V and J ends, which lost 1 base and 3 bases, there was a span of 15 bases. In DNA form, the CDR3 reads TGTGCCAGCAGCCAAGGGCGTTTCCGTGGGGAAGAGACCCAGTACTTC. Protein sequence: CASSQGRFRGEETQYF.

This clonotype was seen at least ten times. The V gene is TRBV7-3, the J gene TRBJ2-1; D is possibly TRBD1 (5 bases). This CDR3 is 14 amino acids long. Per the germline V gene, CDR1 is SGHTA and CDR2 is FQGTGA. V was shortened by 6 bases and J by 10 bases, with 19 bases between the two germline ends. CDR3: CASSVHRDSNEQFF. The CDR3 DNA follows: TGTGCCAGCAGTGTCCACCGCGACAGCAACGAGCAGTTCTTC.

The CDR3 loop reads CSAELAGERDTQYF. CDR3 bases: TGCAGTGCTGAGCTAGCGGGAGAAAGAGATACGCAGTATTTT. The chain combines TRBV20-1 with TRBJ2-3, with 10 bases aligning to TRBD2. V was clipped by 5 bases and J by 5 bases; unmatched bases: 7. From germline, CDR1 is DFQATT and CDR2 SNEGSKA (reference sequence). This CDR3 contains 14 residues.

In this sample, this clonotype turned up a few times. CDR3 sequence reads: CASSPGQAKAYEQYF. CDR3 DNA sequence: TGTGCCAGCAGCCCAGGGCAAGCCAAAGCCTACGAGCAGTACTTC. The rearrangement joins TRBV7-9 to TRBJ2-7, with D possibly matching TRBD1 (5 bases). Germline CDR1 reads SEHNR; CDR2 reads FQNEAQ (reference sequence). This CDR3 spans 15 amino acids. Trimming took 5 bases from V and 2 from J, leaving 16 bases between them.

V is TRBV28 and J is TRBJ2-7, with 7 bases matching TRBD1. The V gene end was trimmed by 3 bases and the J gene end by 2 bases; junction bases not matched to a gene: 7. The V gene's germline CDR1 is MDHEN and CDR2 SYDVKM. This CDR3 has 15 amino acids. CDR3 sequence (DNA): TGTGCCAGCAGTTTTTTAGGGACAGTGGCCTACGAGCAGTACTTC. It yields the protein CASSFLGTVAYEQYF. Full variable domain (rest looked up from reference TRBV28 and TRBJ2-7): DVKVTQSSRYLVKRTGEKVFLECVQDMDHENMFWYRQDPGLGLRLIYFSYDVKMKEKGDIPEGYSVSREKKERFSLILESASTNQTSMYLCASSFLGTVAYEQYFGPGTRLTVT.

CDR3 bases: TGCAGTGCTAGTGTCCTAGCGGGAGAGAAAAACACAGATACGCAGTATTTT. Translated: CSASVLAGEKNTDTQYF. V usage is TRBV20-1 and J usage is TRBJ2-3; 10 nucleotides match TRBD2. V lost 3 bases, J lost 2 bases, and 11 bases stayed unmatched. Looked up from germline, CDR1 is DFQATT and CDR2 is SNEGSKA (reference sequence). CDR3 length: 17 amino acids.

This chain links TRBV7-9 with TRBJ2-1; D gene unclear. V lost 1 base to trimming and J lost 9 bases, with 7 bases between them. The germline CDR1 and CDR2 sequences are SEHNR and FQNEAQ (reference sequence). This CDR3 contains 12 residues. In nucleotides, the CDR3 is TGTGCCAGCAGCTTAGAGGGTCGTGAGCAGTTCTTC. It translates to CASSLEGREQFF.

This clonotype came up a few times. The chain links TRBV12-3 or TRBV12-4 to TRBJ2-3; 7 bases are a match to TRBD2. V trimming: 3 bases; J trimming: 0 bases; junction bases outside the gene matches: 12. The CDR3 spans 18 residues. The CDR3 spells CASSFLAGVVLSTDTQYF. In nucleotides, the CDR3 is TGTGCCAGCAGTTTTCTTGCGGGAGTTGTACTCAGCACAGATACGCAGTATTTT.

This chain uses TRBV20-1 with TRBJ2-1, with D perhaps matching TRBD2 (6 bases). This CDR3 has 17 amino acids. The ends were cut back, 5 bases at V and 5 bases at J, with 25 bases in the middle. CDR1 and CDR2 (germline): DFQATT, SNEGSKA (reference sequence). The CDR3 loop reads CSAWVNGEAPADNEQFF. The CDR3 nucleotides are TGCAGTGCTTGGGTAAATGGGGAGGCCCCGGCGGACAATGAGCAGTTCTTC.

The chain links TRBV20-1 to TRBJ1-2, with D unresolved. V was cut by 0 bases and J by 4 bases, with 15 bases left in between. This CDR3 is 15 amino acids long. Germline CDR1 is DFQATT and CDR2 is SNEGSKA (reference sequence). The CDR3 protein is CSARDSGETRYGYTF. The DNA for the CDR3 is TGCAGTGCTAGAGATTCGGGAGAAACGCGCTATGGCTACACCTTC.

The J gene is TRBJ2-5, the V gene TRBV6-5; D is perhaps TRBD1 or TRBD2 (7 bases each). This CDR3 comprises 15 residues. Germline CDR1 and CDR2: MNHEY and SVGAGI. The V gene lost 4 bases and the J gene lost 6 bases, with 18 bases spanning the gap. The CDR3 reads CASSSGGGKWKTQYF. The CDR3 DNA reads TGTGCCAGCAGTTCAGGGGGGGGGAAGTGGAAGACCCAGTACTTC.

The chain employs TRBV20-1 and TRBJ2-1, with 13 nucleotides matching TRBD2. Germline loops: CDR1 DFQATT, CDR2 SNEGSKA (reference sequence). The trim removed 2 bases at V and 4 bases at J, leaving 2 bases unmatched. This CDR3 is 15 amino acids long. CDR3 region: CSARTGLAGYNEQFF. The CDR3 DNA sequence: TGCAGTGCTAGAACGGGACTAGCGGGGTACAATGAGCAGTTCTTC.

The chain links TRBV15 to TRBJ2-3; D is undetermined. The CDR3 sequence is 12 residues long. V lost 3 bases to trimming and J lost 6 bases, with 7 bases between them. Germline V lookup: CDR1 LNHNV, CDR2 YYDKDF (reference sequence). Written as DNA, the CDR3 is TGTGCCACCAGCAGGAACCGCGATACGCAGTATTTT. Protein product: CATSRNRDTQYF.

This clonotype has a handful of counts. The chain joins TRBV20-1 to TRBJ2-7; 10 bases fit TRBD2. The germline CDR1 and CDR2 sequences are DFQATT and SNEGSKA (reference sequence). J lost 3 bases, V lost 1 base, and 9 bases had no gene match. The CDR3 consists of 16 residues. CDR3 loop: CSARGELAGSFYEQYF. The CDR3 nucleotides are TGCAGTGCTAGAGGAGAACTAGCGGGGTCATTCTACGAGCAGTACTTC.

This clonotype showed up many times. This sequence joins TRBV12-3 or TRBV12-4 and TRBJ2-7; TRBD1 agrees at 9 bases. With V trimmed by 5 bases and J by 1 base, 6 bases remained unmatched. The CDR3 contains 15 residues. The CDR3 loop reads CASSEPGQGSYEQYF. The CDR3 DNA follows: TGTGCCAGCAGTGAACCGGGACAGGGTTCCTACGAGCAGTACTTC.

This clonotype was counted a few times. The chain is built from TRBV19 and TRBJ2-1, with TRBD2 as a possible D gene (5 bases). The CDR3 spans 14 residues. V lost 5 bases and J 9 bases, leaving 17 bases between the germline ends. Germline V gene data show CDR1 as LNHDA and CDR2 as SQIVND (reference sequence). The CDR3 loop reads CASSDITRLSEQFF. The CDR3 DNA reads TGTGCCAGTAGTGATATAACTAGGCTATCTGAGCAGTTCTTC.

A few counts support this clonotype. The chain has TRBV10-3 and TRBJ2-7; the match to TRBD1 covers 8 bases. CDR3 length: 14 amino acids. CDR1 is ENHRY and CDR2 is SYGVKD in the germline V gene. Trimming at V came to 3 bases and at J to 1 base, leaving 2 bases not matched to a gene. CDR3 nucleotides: TGTGCCATCAGTGAAGGGACAGGATCCTACGAGCAGTACTTC. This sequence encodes CAISEGTGSYEQYF.

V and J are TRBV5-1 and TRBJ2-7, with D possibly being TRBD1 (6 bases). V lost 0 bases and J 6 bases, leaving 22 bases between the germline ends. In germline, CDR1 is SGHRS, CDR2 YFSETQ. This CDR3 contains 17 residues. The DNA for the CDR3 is TGCGCCAGCAGCTTGGCAGTCGTCGGGACAATGTTGCGCGAGCAGTACTTC. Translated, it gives CASSLAVVGTMLREQYF.